This T cell receptor (beta chain) was retrieved from a study of Ad26.COV2.S vaccination and SARS-CoV-2 variants. Described treatment: about 20 received Ad26.COV2.S at low or high dose, single or two shots; about 5 received placebo; per-sample allocation not given. Samples analyzed were those drawn on day 63 after the first vaccine or placebo injection. The repertoire was sequenced with immunoSEQ multiplex PCR; TCRdb's copy has only in-frame clones and lacks some. The table lists 300,000 to 400,000 clones, 86% of them singletons. The germline gives CDR1 LGHNA, CDR2 YSLEER. V dropped 0 bases and J dropped 3 bases, with 12 bases sitting between them. The CDR3 totals 15 residues.

This material consisted of peripheral blood, taken in a trial of Ad26.COV2.S vaccine versus placebo. The TCR was taken from a person aged 18 to 65 who received the Ad26.COV2.S COVID-19 vaccine or a placebo. This chain joins TRBV4-3 and TRBJ2-7, with no clear D. The CDR3 DNA is TGCGCCAGCAGCCAAGAAGAAGGCCCGATCTACGAGCAGTACTTC. It specifies CASSQEEGPIYEQYF.